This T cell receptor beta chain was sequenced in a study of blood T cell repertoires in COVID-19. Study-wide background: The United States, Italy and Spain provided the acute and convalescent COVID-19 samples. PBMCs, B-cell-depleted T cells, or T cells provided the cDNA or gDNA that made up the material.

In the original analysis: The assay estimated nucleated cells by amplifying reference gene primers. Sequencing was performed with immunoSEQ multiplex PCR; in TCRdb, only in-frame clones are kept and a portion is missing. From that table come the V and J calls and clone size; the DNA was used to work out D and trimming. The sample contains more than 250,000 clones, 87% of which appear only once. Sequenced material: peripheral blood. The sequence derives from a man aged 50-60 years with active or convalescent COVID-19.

CDR3 sequence reads: CASNYRDSGGSPLHF. CDR3 sequence (DNA): TGTGCCAGCAATTATCGGGACTCCGGTGGCTCACCCCTCCACTTT. This chain connects TRBV28 to TRBJ1-6; a weak D match, TRBD1 (5 bases). Germline V CDR1 and CDR2: MDHEN, SYDVKM. The ends were cut back, 7 bases at V and 10 bases at J, with 20 bases in the middle. The CDR3 consists of 15 residues.